This record looks at one TCR beta chain sequence and its context. Antigen unknown. These data belong to a study of beta chain features in type 1 diabetes. Study in general: The samples had more than 95 million sorted cells examined in all. Study-wide findings and caveats: All four CD4+ subsets of Type 1 diabetes patients contained TCRB CDR3s that were moderately but significantly shorter.

This CDR3 has 13 amino acids. The germline V gene has CDR1 MNHNS and CDR2 SASEGT. V dropped 0 bases and J dropped 8 bases, with 10 bases sitting between them. Expressed TCRB transcripts were sequenced after all isolated RNA was converted to cDNA. Sequenced by immunoSEQ multiplex PCR; TCRdb stores in-frame clones only, minus some. The data show approximately 150,000 clones, 9.7% seen once. Via the markers CD45RO/CCR7/CD25/CD127/CD95/CD27, stem cell-like memory, regulatory, central memory and naive CD4+ cells were sorted. Sorting gave populations that all exceeded 95% purity. The V and J genes are TRBV6-1 and TRBJ1-2; D is unresolved. Material for sequencing was central memory CD4+ T cells from blood. This receptor was obtained from a woman aged 40-49 years in good health. The CDR3 is CASSEARGGGYTF. CDR3 bases: TGTGCCAGCAGTGAAGCGCGAGGTGGCGGCTACACCTTC.